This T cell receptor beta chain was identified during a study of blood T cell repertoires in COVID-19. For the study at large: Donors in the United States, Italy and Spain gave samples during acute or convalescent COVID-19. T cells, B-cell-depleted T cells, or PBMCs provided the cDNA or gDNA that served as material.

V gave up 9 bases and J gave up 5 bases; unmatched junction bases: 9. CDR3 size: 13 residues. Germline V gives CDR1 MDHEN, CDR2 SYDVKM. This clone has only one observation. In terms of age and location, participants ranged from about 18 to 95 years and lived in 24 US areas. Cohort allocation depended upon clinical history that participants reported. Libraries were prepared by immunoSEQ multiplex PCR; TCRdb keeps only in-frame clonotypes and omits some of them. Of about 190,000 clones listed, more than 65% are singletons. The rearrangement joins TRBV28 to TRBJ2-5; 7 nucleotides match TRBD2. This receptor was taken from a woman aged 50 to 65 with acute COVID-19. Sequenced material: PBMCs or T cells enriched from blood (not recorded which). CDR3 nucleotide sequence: TGTGCCAGTAAGCGGGGCGGGAAGGAGACCCAGTACTTC. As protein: CASKRGGKETQYF.